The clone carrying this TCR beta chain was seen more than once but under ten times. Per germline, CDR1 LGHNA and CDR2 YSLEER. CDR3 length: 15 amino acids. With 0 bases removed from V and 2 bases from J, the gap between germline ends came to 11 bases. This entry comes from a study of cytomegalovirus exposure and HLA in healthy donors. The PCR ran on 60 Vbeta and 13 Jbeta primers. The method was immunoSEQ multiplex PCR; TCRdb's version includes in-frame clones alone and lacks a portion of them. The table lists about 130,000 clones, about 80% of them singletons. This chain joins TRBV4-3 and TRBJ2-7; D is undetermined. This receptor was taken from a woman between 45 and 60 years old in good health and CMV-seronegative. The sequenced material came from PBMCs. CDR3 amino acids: CASSQEWAGTYEQYF. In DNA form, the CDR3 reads TGCGCCAGCAGCCAAGAATGGGCCGGAACCTACGAGCAGTACTTC.